These 20 T cell receptor beta chains came from one sample sequenced in a study of T cell responses to AZD1222 COVID-19 vaccine. TCRdb's copy holds only in-frame clones and misses some; the assay was immunoSEQ multiplex PCR. The sample contains around 120,000 clones, 80% to 90% of which appear only once. Source: peripheral blood, taken on day 0 of AZD1222 vaccination. The receptors come from an adult in good health.

The rearrangement links TRBV30 to TRBJ2-6; unclear D gene. This CDR3 has 14 residues. V dropped 1 base and J dropped 13 bases, with 17 bases sitting between them. The germline CDR1 and CDR2 sequences are GTSNPN and SVGIG (reference sequence). CDR3 bases: TGTGCCTGGAGTGGTCAAAGGCCCTTCCAAGTCCTGACTTTC. Translating gives CAWSGQRPFQVLTF. The full variable domain, completed using reference TRBV30 and TRBJ2-6, is SQTIHQWPATLVQPVGSPLSLECTVEGTSNPNLYWYRQAAGRGLQLLFYSVGIGQISSEVPQNLSASRPQDRQFILSSKKLLLSDSGFYLCAWSGQRPFQVLTFGAGSRLTVL.

Notes on this clone: Other DNA sequences of this sample code for an identical CDR3. The rearrangement links TRBV19 to TRBJ1-5; D is undetermined. V lost 3 bases and J 7 bases, leaving 7 bases between the germline ends. Germline CDR1 and CDR2: LNHDA and SQIVND (reference sequence). The CDR3 runs 12 residues. Here the CDR3 reads CASSIGRQPQHF. The CDR3 DNA reads TGTGCCAGTAGTATTGGTAGGCAGCCCCAGCATTTT.

The chain has TRBV7-2 and TRBJ2-5; 9 positions match TRBD1. In germline, CDR1 is SGHTA, CDR2 FQGNSA. This CDR3 is built from 14 residues. The trim removed 2 bases at V and 5 bases at J, leaving 3 bases unmatched. CDR3: CASSLMTGGETQYF. The CDR3 DNA reads TGTGCCAGCAGCTTAATGACAGGGGGGGAGACCCAGTACTTC.

The V call is TRBV5-4, the J call TRBJ1-2; D is uncertain. V dropped 4 bases and J dropped 4 bases, with 11 bases sitting between them. CDR1 and CDR2 from the germline V gene are SGHNT and YYREEE (reference sequence). This CDR3 comprises 13 residues. The CDR3 here is CASSGHSLYGYTF. The CDR3 bases are TGTGCCAGCAGCGGTCATTCCCTCTATGGCTACACCTTC.

Worth noting for this clone: Other DNA sequences from this sample encode an identical CDR3 as well. The rearrangement uses TRBV5-1 and TRBJ2-1; 8 bases are shared with TRBD2. This CDR3 is built from 15 residues. Germline V lookup: CDR1 SGHRS, CDR2 YFSETQ. V dropped 4 bases and J dropped 2; count of bases not matched to a gene: 5. As DNA, the CDR3 is TGCGCCAGCAGCCCCGGGGGGGGAGCCTACAATGAGCAGTTCTTC. Its translation: CASSPGGGAYNEQFF.

The chain carries TRBV23-1 and TRBJ2-5; D assignment may be TRBD1 or TRBD2 (5 bases each). TRBV23-1 is designated an ORF whose function remains uncertain. This CDR3 contains 14 residues. Between the trimmed V and J ends, which lost 0 bases and 2 bases, there was a span of 7 bases. CDR3 in DNA: TGCGCCAGCAGTCAATCAGAGGGGCAAGAGACCCAGTACTTC. Translated, it gives CASSQSEGQETQYF.

The CDR3 loop is CSVFRNEAFF. CDR3 DNA sequence: TGCAGCGTTTTTCGGAATGAAGCTTTCTTT. The rearrangement links TRBV29-1 to TRBJ1-1; D unresolved. CDR1 and CDR2 (germline): SQVTM, ANQGSEA. CDR3 length: 10 residues. Trimming stripped 5 bases from V and 7 bases from J, with 8 bases between.

This rearrangement joins TRBV27 to TRBJ2-7; 13 nucleotides line up with TRBD2. This CDR3 comprises 16 residues. Germline values: CDR1 MNHEY, CDR2 SMNVEV (reference sequence). With V trimmed by 2 bases and J by 1 base, 2 bases remained unmatched. Written as DNA, the CDR3 is TGTGCCAGCAGTTTAGGGACTAGCGGGGCTTCCTACGAGCAGTACTTC. Its translation: CASSLGTSGASYEQYF.

J is TRBJ1-5 and V is TRBV3-1 (or the pseudogene TRBV3-2); a possible D gene is TRBD1 (6 bases). V shed 3 bases and J shed 1 base, with 7 bases lying between them. This CDR3 region has 14 residues. Germline values: CDR1 LGHDT, CDR2 YNNKEL (reference sequence). The CDR3 coding sequence is TGTGCCAGCAGCCAGGGGGCGAGCAATCAGCCCCAGCATTTT. Its translation: CASSQGASNQPQHF.

The genes are TRBV10-1 and TRBJ2-7; D is undetermined. The CDR3 spans 14 residues. V was clipped by 2 bases and J by 0 bases, with 8 bases between them. The germline CDR1 and CDR2 sequences are WNHNN and SYGVQD (reference sequence). DNA for the CDR3: TGCGCCAGCAGTGAGAGGAGAAGCTCCTACGAGCAGTACTTC. Its protein product is CASSERRSSYEQYF.

The chain is built from TRBV7-8 and TRBJ1-1; D might be TRBD1 (5 bases). The CDR3 has 16 residues. Trimming left V 5 bases short and J 5 bases short, with 21 bases between. CDR1 SGHVS and CDR2 FQNEAQ come from the germline V gene. CDR3 coding DNA: TGTGCCAGCAGCCACCGGGACGGGGGTACAGGTACTGAAGCTTTCTTT. Residues: CASSHRDGGTGTEAFF.

The genes are TRBV10-2 and TRBJ2-1; possibly TRBD1 for D (6 bases). Trimming removed 6 bases at V and 9 bases at J, with 12 bases between. CDR3 length: 12 residues. CDR1 is WSHSY and CDR2 is SAAADI in the germline V gene. CDR3 nucleotides: TGCGCCAGCAGCCATTACAGGGTTGAGCAGTTCTTC. Translation: CASSHYRVEQFF.

This clone was counted once. The CDR3: CASSPTEQGWGYTF. The CDR3 DNA sequence: TGCGCCAGCAGCCCTACCGAGCAGGGCTGGGGCTACACCTTC. This rearrangement joins TRBV5-1 to TRBJ1-2; a possible D gene is TRBD1 (5 bases). Trimming pared 4 bases from V and 8 bases from J, leaving 18 bases between. Germline CDR1 SGHRS, CDR2 YFSETQ. The CDR3 length is 14 residues.

The genes are TRBV29-1 and TRBJ1-5; D perhaps matches TRBD1 (6 bases). This CDR3 has 12 amino acids. Germline-derived CDR1 and CDR2 are SQVTM and ANQGSEA. Trimming took 5 bases from V and 2 from J, leaving 7 bases between them. CDR3 amino acids: CSVSGGNQPQHF. The CDR3 DNA reads TGCAGCGTTTCAGGGGGCAATCAGCCCCAGCATTTT.

The V call is TRBV4-1, the J call TRBJ1-1; 8 nucleotides match TRBD1. Germline loops: CDR1 MGHRA, CDR2 YSYEKL. Trimming cost V 0 bases and J 12 bases; bases outside gene matches: 9. The CDR3 spans 14 residues. The DNA for the CDR3 is TGCGCCAGCAGCCAAGATGGGTGGCAGGGGGCGACTTTCTTT. Translating it yields CASSQDGWQGATFF.

The V and J genes are TRBV5-1 and TRBJ2-1; tentative D call: TRBD2 (7 bases). The germline V and J ends were trimmed by 4 bases and 2 bases, with 16 bases remaining between them. This CDR3 spans 16 amino acids. Germline V CDR1 and CDR2: SGHRS, YFSETQ. CDR3 nucleotides: TGCGCCAGCAGCCTCGAGGGGGGGATCACCTACAATGAGCAGTTCTTC. Translated: CASSLEGGITYNEQFF.

A note on this clone: A read error may produce the germline difference seen at one junction end. The chain joins TRBV5-4 to TRBJ2-7; TRBD2 agrees at 11 bases. Germline values: CDR1 SGHNT, CDR2 YYREEE (reference sequence). The CDR3 is 14 residues long. CDR3 DNA sequence: TGTGCCAGCAGCTTGGATCTAGCGGGGGGCGTCAAGGTGTTC. Protein product: CASSLDLAGGVKVF.

The sample holds one count of this clone. The rearrangement links TRBV18 to TRBJ1-2; 7 bases line up with TRBD1. This CDR3 spans 14 amino acids. Trimming at V came to 5 bases and at J to 8 bases, leaving 11 bases not matched to a gene. Per germline, CDR1 KGHSH and CDR2 LQKENI. CDR3: CASSSPGGGRGYTF. In nucleotides, the CDR3 is TGTGCCAGCTCATCCCCAGGGGGAGGCCGGGGCTACACCTTC.

The V gene is TRBV9, the J gene TRBJ2-1; D might be TRBD2 (5 bases). V lost 0 bases and J lost 0, with 13 bases in between. CDR3 size: 17 residues. Germline V gene data show CDR1 as SGDLS and CDR2 as YYNGEE. CDR3 sequence (DNA): TGTGCCAGCAGCGTAGTCGGGGTAGGAAGCTCCTACAATGAGCAGTTCTTC. Residues: CASSVVGVGSSYNEQFF.

The V gene is TRBV5-5, the J gene TRBJ1-4, with 10 bases fitting TRBD1. The J segment lost 7 bases and the V segment lost 2 bases, leaving 8 bases of the junction unmatched. The CDR3 loop spans 16 amino acids. CDR1 SGHKS and CDR2 YYEKEE come from the germline V gene (reference sequence). The CDR3 DNA reads TGTGCCAGCAGCTTTGGTACCGGGACAGGGGCTGAAAAACTGTTTTTT. Translating it yields CASSFGTGTGAEKLFF.